This is a list of T cell receptor beta chains from one sample in a study of T cells in Graves' hyperthyroidism and ophthalmopathy. One entry per CDR3 protein, called by TCRdb with MiXCR from the multiplex PCR reads. The sample has hundreds of thousands of distinct CDR3 sequences; more than 14% are singletons. Material: blood. These TCRs come from a woman aged 45 to 65 with Graves' ophthalmopathy. Both conserved end residues are part of each CDR3. D genes are given only for firm matches. The listing skips clone size in some rows; elsewhere it reads once, few, many or a size class.

j_call: TRBJ1-5
clone_size: few
v_call: TRBV12-3/TRBV12-4
d_call: .
cdr3_length: 17
cdr3_nt: TGTGCCAGCAGTTTAGCTGGGGGGCAGGGGCCCAATCAGCCCCAGCATTTT
cdr3_aa: CASSLAGGQGPNQPQHF

j_call: TRBJ2-7
clone_size: few
v_call: TRBV28
d_call: TRBD1
cdr3_length: 15
cdr3_nt: TGTGCCAGCAGTTACGAGACAGGGACCCTTTACGAGCAGTACTTC
cdr3_aa: CASSYETGTLYEQYF

j_call: TRBJ2-1
clone_size: many
v_call: TRBV28
d_call: TRBD2
cdr3_length: 14
cdr3_nt: TGTGCCAGCAGTTTTGAGTTAGCGGGTAATGAGCAGTTCTTC
cdr3_aa: CASSFELAGNEQFF

j_call: TRBJ2-1
clone_size: many
v_call: TRBV7-8
d_call: TRBD1
cdr3_length: 15
cdr3_nt: TGTGCCAGCAGCCCCGGGACAGGGGGCTTCAATGAGCAGTTCTTC
cdr3_aa: CASSPGTGGFNEQFF

j_call: TRBJ1-6
clone_size: many
v_call: TRBV28
d_call: TRBD1
cdr3_length: 17
cdr3_nt: TGTGCCAGCAGTCCCTCATACCCGGGACAGGGAAGATCACCCCTCCACTTT
cdr3_aa: CASSPSYPGQGRSPLHF

j_call: TRBJ2-1
clone_size: many
v_call: TRBV6-2/TRBV6-3
d_call: TRBD2
cdr3_length: 15
cdr3_nt: TGTGCCAGCAAACTAGCGGGGAACTCCTACAATGAGCAGTTCTTC
cdr3_aa: CASKLAGNSYNEQFF

j_call: TRBJ2-5
clone_size: many
v_call: TRBV11-2
d_call: TRBD2
cdr3_length: 16
cdr3_nt: TGTGCCAGCAGCTTACTCGTCGGACTAGCGGGAGTCGGAAGAGACTTC
cdr3_aa: CASSLLVGLAGVGRDF

j_call: TRBJ2-7
clone_size: many
v_call: TRBV12-3/TRBV12-4
d_call: TRBD1
cdr3_length: 16
cdr3_nt: TGTGCCAGCAAAAAGGCAGGGGCAGGGGGAAGGTACGAGCAGTACTTC
cdr3_aa: CASKKAGAGGRYEQYF

j_call: TRBJ2-5
clone_size: many
v_call: TRBV7-9
d_call: .
cdr3_length: 15
cdr3_nt: TGTGCCAGCAGCTTAGCGCTGCGGGATCAAGAGACCCAGTACTTC
cdr3_aa: CASSLALRDQETQYF

j_call: TRBJ2-1
clone_size: many
v_call: TRBV27
d_call: .
cdr3_length: 15
cdr3_nt: TGTGCCAGCAGTCCCGACAGGAGTATCTACAATGAGCAGTTCTTC
cdr3_aa: CASSPDRSIYNEQFF

j_call: TRBJ1-2
clone_size: many
v_call: TRBV6-5
d_call: .
cdr3_length: 13
cdr3_nt: TGTGCCAGCAGTTACTCAAGAAACTATGGCTACACCTTC
cdr3_aa: CASSYSRNYGYTF

j_call: TRBJ1-5
clone_size: many
v_call: TRBV3-1
d_call: .
cdr3_length: 14
cdr3_nt: TGTGCCAGCAGCCAATATGTAGGAAATCAGCCCCAGCATTTT
cdr3_aa: CASSQYVGNQPQHF

j_call: TRBJ2-3
clone_size: many
v_call: TRBV7-8
d_call: TRBD2
cdr3_length: 16
cdr3_nt: TGTGCCAGCAGCTACTTGGCGGGAGGTAGCACAGATACGCAGTATTTT
cdr3_aa: CASSYLAGGSTDTQYF

j_call: TRBJ1-1
clone_size: few
v_call: TRBV7-9
d_call: TRBD1
cdr3_length: 13
cdr3_nt: TGTGCCAGTTTAAGGACAGGGGGAACTGAAGCTTTCTTT
cdr3_aa: CASLRTGGTEAFF

j_call: TRBJ1-5
clone_size: many
v_call: TRBV27
d_call: TRBD1
cdr3_length: 15
cdr3_nt: TGTGCCAGCAGTTCAACAGGGGAAAGCAATCAGCCCCAGCATTTT
cdr3_aa: CASSSTGESNQPQHF

j_call: TRBJ2-7
clone_size: many
v_call: TRBV28
d_call: TRBD1
cdr3_length: 13
cdr3_nt: TGTGCCAGCAGTATACGACAGGGCTACGAGCAGTACTTC
cdr3_aa: CASSIRQGYEQYF

j_call: TRBJ2-7
clone_size: few
v_call: TRBV14
d_call: .
cdr3_length: 15
cdr3_nt: TGTGCCAGCAGCCAAGATTATCCCAGAGACTACGAGCAGTACTTC
cdr3_aa: CASSQDYPRDYEQYF

j_call: TRBJ2-7
clone_size: many
v_call: TRBV28
d_call: TRBD1
cdr3_length: 15
cdr3_nt: TGTGCCAGCAGGGCCGGGACAGGGGGATCGGGCGAGCAGTACTTC
cdr3_aa: CASRAGTGGSGEQYF

j_call: TRBJ2-1
clone_size: few
v_call: TRBV10-3
d_call: .
cdr3_length: 14
cdr3_nt: TGTGCCATTCGGGACTCATCACCTTACAATGAGCAGTTCTTC
cdr3_aa: CAIRDSSPYNEQFF

j_call: TRBJ2-7
clone_size: many
v_call: TRBV7-8
d_call: TRBD1
cdr3_length: 15
cdr3_nt: TGTGCCAGCAGCTCGTCAGGGGGCGCGGACTACGAGCAGTACTTC
cdr3_aa: CASSSSGGADYEQYF

j_call: TRBJ1-4
clone_size: many
v_call: TRBV20-1
d_call: TRBD1
cdr3_length: 15
cdr3_nt: TGCAGTGCTAGTCCCCAGACAGGGAGAGGTGAAAAACTGTTTTTT
cdr3_aa: CSASPQTGRGEKLFF

j_call: TRBJ1-5
clone_size: once
v_call: TRBV7-3
d_call: TRBD1
cdr3_length: 17
cdr3_nt: TGTGCCAGCAGCTTAGCGAGGACAGGGGGCTGGAATCAGCCCCAGCATTTT
cdr3_aa: CASSLARTGGWNQPQHF

j_call: TRBJ1-3
clone_size: many
v_call: TRBV12-3/TRBV12-4
d_call: .
cdr3_length: 15
cdr3_nt: TGTGCCAGCAGTTTTCAAAGGGGGGCCGAAAACACCATATATTTT
cdr3_aa: CASSFQRGAENTIYF

j_call: TRBJ1-6
clone_size: .
v_call: TRBV6-5
d_call: TRBD1
cdr3_length: 15
cdr3_nt: TGTGCCAGCAGTTACACGGGACAGGGATATTCACCCCTCCACTTT
cdr3_aa: CASSYTGQGYSPLHF

j_call: TRBJ2-1
clone_size: few
v_call: TRBV27
d_call: .
cdr3_length: 16
cdr3_nt: TGTGCCAGCAGTTTATTGGGGGGGCCCTCCTACAATGAGCAGTTCTTC
cdr3_aa: CASSLLGGPSYNEQFF

j_call: TRBJ1-1
clone_size: .
v_call: TRBV20-1
d_call: .
cdr3_length: 13
cdr3_nt: TGCAGTGCTAGCCGCCAGGGCCCGGGGGTGGCTTTCTTT
cdr3_aa: CSASRQGPGVAFF

j_call: TRBJ2-3
clone_size: many
v_call: TRBV28
d_call: .
cdr3_length: 15
cdr3_nt: TGTGCCAGCACCCCCAAGGGAGTGGCCGCAGATACGCAGTATTTT
cdr3_aa: CASTPKGVAADTQYF

j_call: TRBJ2-1
clone_size: .
v_call: TRBV5-5
d_call: .
cdr3_length: 16
cdr3_nt: TGCGCCAGCAGCCAAGACAAGGTTTCGATGTGGAATGAGCAGTTCTTC
cdr3_aa: CASSQDKVSMWNEQFF

j_call: TRBJ2-3
clone_size: few
v_call: TRBV24-1
d_call: TRBD2
cdr3_length: 16
cdr3_nt: TGTGCCACCAGTGATACGGGACTAGCGGGAGCAGATACGCAGTATTTT
cdr3_aa: CATSDTGLAGADTQYF

j_call: TRBJ2-7
clone_size: many
v_call: TRBV5-1
d_call: TRBD1
cdr3_length: 14
cdr3_nt: TGCGCCAGCAGCCCGGACAGGGGGCTAAACGAGCAGTACTTC
cdr3_aa: CASSPDRGLNEQYF

j_call: TRBJ1-1
clone_size: few
v_call: TRBV29-1
d_call: .
cdr3_length: 13
cdr3_nt: TGCAGTTTTTACAGGGCGATGAACACTGAAGCTTTCTTT
cdr3_aa: CSFYRAMNTEAFF

j_call: TRBJ1-2
clone_size: few
v_call: TRBV24-1
d_call: TRBD1
cdr3_length: 15
cdr3_nt: TGTGCCACCAGTGAAGGGGACAGGGGAGTTTATGGCTACACCTTC
cdr3_aa: CATSEGDRGVYGYTF

j_call: TRBJ2-2
clone_size: .
v_call: TRBV27
d_call: .
cdr3_length: 17
cdr3_nt: TGTGCCAGCAGTTTCGGGTCAGGGCCCTATTTGGCCGGGGAGCTGTTTTTT
cdr3_aa: CASSFGSGPYLAGELFF

j_call: TRBJ2-7
clone_size: few
v_call: TRBV6-1
d_call: .
cdr3_length: 14
cdr3_nt: TGTGCCAGCCTCGCGCAGGGTCTATTCTACGAGCAGTACTTC
cdr3_aa: CASLAQGLFYEQYF

j_call: TRBJ1-2
clone_size: many
v_call: TRBV11-2
d_call: .
cdr3_length: 13
cdr3_nt: TGTGCCAGCAGCTTAGGGCTACAGTATGGCTACACCTTC
cdr3_aa: CASSLGLQYGYTF

j_call: TRBJ2-3
clone_size: few
v_call: TRBV20-1
d_call: .
cdr3_length: 16
cdr3_nt: TGCAGTGCTTCAACCTTCACCGGGAGAGCCACAGATACGCAGTATTTT
cdr3_aa: CSASTFTGRATDTQYF

j_call: TRBJ1-1
clone_size: many
v_call: TRBV5-1
d_call: TRBD1
cdr3_length: 14
cdr3_nt: TGCGCCAGCAGCCTGAATTGGGACAGCATGGAAGCTTTCTTT
cdr3_aa: CASSLNWDSMEAFF

j_call: TRBJ2-1
clone_size: many
v_call: TRBV11-3
d_call: .
cdr3_length: 16
cdr3_nt: TGTGCCAGCAGCTTAAGGGTTACCAGCAACTACAATGAGCAGTTCTTC
cdr3_aa: CASSLRVTSNYNEQFF

j_call: TRBJ2-1
clone_size: many
v_call: TRBV14
d_call: TRBD2
cdr3_length: 18
cdr3_nt: TGTGCCAGCAGCCAAGAAAGGGCTAGCGGGAGGGTCTTCAATGAGCAGTTCTTC
cdr3_aa: CASSQERASGRVFNEQFF

j_call: TRBJ1-5
clone_size: many
v_call: TRBV20-1
d_call: .
cdr3_length: 15
cdr3_nt: TGCAGTGCTAGATGGGGACGGTCGAGCAATCAGCCCCAGCATTTT
cdr3_aa: CSARWGRSSNQPQHF

j_call: TRBJ2-5
clone_size: .
v_call: TRBV3-2
d_call: .
cdr3_length: 11
cdr3_nt: TGTGCCAGCGCCGTAGGAGGGACCCAGTACTTC
cdr3_aa: CASAVGGTQYF

j_call: TRBJ2-1
clone_size: .
v_call: TRBV28
d_call: TRBD2
cdr3_length: 11
cdr3_nt: TGTGTCAGCAGGAGCGGGAATTTGATGTTCTTC
cdr3_aa: CVSRSGNLMFF

j_call: TRBJ2-7
clone_size: few
v_call: TRBV18
d_call: .
cdr3_length: 14
cdr3_nt: TGTGCCAGCTCACGAGAGACAGGTTCCCACGAGCAGTACTTC
cdr3_aa: CASSRETGSHEQYF

j_call: TRBJ1-3
clone_size: many
v_call: TRBV9
d_call: .
cdr3_length: 16
cdr3_nt: TGTGCCAGCAGCGTCCTTGGGACCGACTCTGGAAACACCATATATTTT
cdr3_aa: CASSVLGTDSGNTIYF

j_call: TRBJ2-7
clone_size: many
v_call: TRBV28
d_call: TRBD2
cdr3_length: 13
cdr3_nt: TGTGCCAGCAACGATGGGAGGGCTGCGAAGCAGTACTTC
cdr3_aa: CASNDGRAAKQYF

j_call: TRBJ2-1
clone_size: many
v_call: TRBV7-2
d_call: .
cdr3_length: 14
cdr3_nt: TGTGCCAGCAGCTTAGTAAATCTTTACAATGAGCAGTTCTTC
cdr3_aa: CASSLVNLYNEQFF

j_call: TRBJ2-7
clone_size: .
v_call: TRBV29-1
d_call: TRBD1
cdr3_length: 13
cdr3_nt: TGCAGCGTGCCGACAGGGATAGACTACGAGCAGTACTTC
cdr3_aa: CSVPTGIDYEQYF

j_call: TRBJ1-3
clone_size: many
v_call: TRBV18
d_call: TRBD1
cdr3_length: 16
cdr3_nt: TGTGCCAGCTCACCAGAACAGGGGGCTGCTGGAAACACCATATATTTT
cdr3_aa: CASSPEQGAAGNTIYF

j_call: TRBJ2-3
clone_size: few
v_call: TRBV19
d_call: TRBD2
cdr3_length: 14
cdr3_nt: TGTGCCAGAAGTCCCGGGACTAGGATCCTCACGCAGTATTTT
cdr3_aa: CARSPGTRILTQYF

j_call: TRBJ2-5
clone_size: many
v_call: TRBV27
d_call: .
cdr3_length: 16
cdr3_nt: TGTGCCGGCAGTTTTTTCGGGGGCCCATTCCAAGAGACCCAGTACTTC
cdr3_aa: CAGSFFGGPFQETQYF

j_call: TRBJ2-4
clone_size: few
v_call: TRBV7-2
d_call: TRBD2
cdr3_length: 16
cdr3_nt: TGTGCCAGCAGCTTATTGGCGGGAGTGGTCAAAAACATTCAGTACTTC
cdr3_aa: CASSLLAGVVKNIQYF

j_call: TRBJ2-1
clone_size: few
v_call: TRBV7-2
d_call: .
cdr3_length: 12
cdr3_nt: TGTGCCAGCAGCCGGGACTTAACAACGCAGTTCTTC
cdr3_aa: CASSRDLTTQFF

j_call: TRBJ2-1
clone_size: many
v_call: TRBV7-2
d_call: .
cdr3_length: 15
cdr3_nt: TGTGCCAGCAGCTTATCGGCCAGGCCCTACAATGAGCAGTTCTTC
cdr3_aa: CASSLSARPYNEQFF